Presented here are 14 T cell receptor beta chains from one specimen sequenced in a study of radiotherapy plus CTLA-4 blockade in lung cancer. The protocol was immunoSEQ multiplex PCR, while the TCRdb copy is restricted to in-frame clones and leaves out a portion. The sample contains about 100,000 clones, roughly 80% of which appear only once. Material: peripheral blood, obtained from a patient treated with radiotherapy plus ipilimumab. These TCRs come from a human donor with non-small cell lung cancer who had stable disease on radiotherapy plus ipilimumab.

This sequence joins TRBV30 and TRBJ2-1; D unclear. CDR1 GTSNPN and CDR2 SVGIG come from the germline V gene (reference sequence). Deletions cut 0 bases from V and 8 bases from J, with 11 bases between. There are 13 residues in the CDR3. The CDR3 DNA is TGTGCCTGGAGTGTAGGAAGGCCCCATGAGCAGTTCTTC. Protein product: CAWSVGRPHEQFF.

This chain joins TRBV6-1 and TRBJ1-6; D gene ambiguous. Deletions cut 2 bases from V and 4 bases from J, with 6 bases between. This CDR3 is 14 amino acids long. The germline CDR1 and CDR2 sequences are MNHNS and SASEGT. The CDR3 sequence: CASSELRYNSPLHF. The DNA of the CDR3 is TGTGCCAGCAGTGAACTAAGGTATAATTCACCCCTCCACTTT.

The genes are TRBV6-1 and TRBJ2-7; 7 bases agree with TRBD1. Per the germline V gene, CDR1 is MNHNS and CDR2 is SASEGT. V lost 6 bases, J lost 7 bases, and 0 bases stayed unmatched. This CDR3 is built from 10 residues. This CDR3 is CASRGQEQYF. CDR3 nucleotide sequence: TGTGCCAGCAGGGGACAGGAGCAGTACTTC.

The V and J genes are TRBV28 and TRBJ1-2; D remains unclear. The V gene lost 6 bases and the J gene lost 4 bases, with 9 bases spanning the gap. Germline CDR1 reads MDHEN; CDR2 reads SYDVKM. This CDR3 has 12 residues. The CDR3 reads CASSSGPYGYTF. DNA of the CDR3: TGTGCCAGCAGCTCTGGGCCCTATGGCTACACCTTC.

The rearrangement uses TRBV2 and TRBJ1-1; D is possibly TRBD1 (5 bases). The CDR3 consists of 12 residues. Per the germline V gene, CDR1 is SNHLY and CDR2 is FYNNEI. Trimming removed 8 bases from V and 0 bases from J, with 7 bases in between. The CDR3 protein is CASDRLNTEAFF. The CDR3 DNA reads as TGTGCCAGCGACAGATTGAACACTGAAGCTTTCTTT.

The rearrangement links TRBV19 to TRBJ1-1; 9 bases are shared with TRBD1. Germline V gene lookup returns CDR1 LNHDA and CDR2 SQIVND (reference sequence). V was clipped by 5 bases and J by 6 bases; unmatched bases: 7. The CDR3 contains 14 residues. The chain's CDR3 is CASSFGTGSAEAFF. CDR3 nucleotides: TGTGCCAGTAGTTTCGGGACAGGGTCGGCTGAAGCTTTCTTT.

The chain uses TRBV11-2 and TRBJ2-5, with 8 bases matching TRBD2. With 2 bases clipped from V and 5 bases from J, the junction kept 7 bases outside the gene matches. Germline loops: CDR1 SGHAT, CDR2 FQNNGV. The CDR3 is 15 residues long. The CDR3 spells CASSLPTGGRETQYF. The CDR3 coding sequence is TGTGCCAGCAGCTTACCTACGGGGGGGAGGGAGACCCAGTACTTC.

The chain has TRBV27 and TRBJ1-6, with 9 bases lining up with TRBD1. There are 17 residues in the CDR3. CDR1 MNHEY and CDR2 SMNVEV come from the germline V gene (reference sequence). V shed 5 bases, J shed 1 base, and the junction held 6 bases outside the gene matches. CDR3 nucleotides: TGTGCCAGCAGTAACAGGGGGCATAGTTCCTATAATTCACCCCTCCACTTT. Protein: CASSNRGHSSYNSPLHF.

The chain uses TRBV29-1 and TRBJ2-6; 11 bases fit TRBD1. Germline assignment: CDR1 SQVTM and CDR2 ANQGSEA. The CDR3 consists of 16 residues. V dropped 6 bases and J dropped 0; count of bases not matched to a gene: 4. CDR3 loop: CSVWTGGFSGANVLTF. The CDR3, as DNA: TGCAGCGTCTGGACAGGGGGCTTCTCTGGGGCCAACGTCCTGACTTTC. Together with reference TRBV29-1 and TRBJ2-6, the CDR3 gives the full variable domain: SAVISQKPSRDICQRGTSLTIQCQVDSQVTMMFWYRQQPGQSLTLIATANQGSEATYESGFVIDKFPISRPNLTFSTLTVSNMSPEDSSIYLCSVWTGGFSGANVLTFGAGSRLTVL.

V gene TRBV5-4 combines with J gene TRBJ1-6; TRBD1 is a possible D gene (6 bases). CDR3 length: 15 residues. Looked up from germline, CDR1 is SGHNT and CDR2 is YYREEE (reference sequence). V was pared by 3 bases and J by 7 bases, with 14 bases between. The CDR3, as DNA: TGTGCCAGCAGCTCTACCGGACAGTCCAATTCACCCCTCCACTTT. This translates into CASSSTGQSNSPLHF.

The J gene is TRBJ1-4, the V gene TRBV4-2, with 9 positions matching TRBD1. CDR1 is LGHNA and CDR2 is YNFKEQ in the germline V gene. CDR3 size: 18 residues. With V trimmed by 5 bases and J by 1 base, 11 bases remained unmatched. The CDR3 DNA sequence: TGTGCCAGCAGCGCCCGCGGGACAGGGCTCGAAACTAATGAAAAACTGTTTTTT. Translated, it gives CASSARGTGLETNEKLFF.

The chain combines TRBV7-3 with TRBJ1-1; D remains ambiguous. The CDR3 is 11 amino acids. The V end was cut by 2 bases, the J end by 7 bases, with 5 bases between. Germline CDR1 SGHTA, CDR2 FQGTGA. The CDR3 bases are TGTGCCAGCAGCTTAGGGGTTGAAGCTTTCTTT. Protein product: CASSLGVEAFF.

The chain couples TRBV27 to TRBJ1-1; 7 positions agree with TRBD1. The CDR3 has 18 amino acids. Trimming cost V 2 bases and J 6 bases; bases outside gene matches: 18. Germline CDR1 reads MNHEY; CDR2 reads SMNVEV (reference sequence). The CDR3 sequence is CASSLQYNRGLLFAEAFF. In nucleotides, the CDR3 is TGTGCCAGCAGTTTACAGTACAACAGGGGATTGTTATTCGCTGAAGCTTTCTTT.

This chain joins TRBV6-6 and TRBJ1-5; D is unclear. Germline lookup yields CDR1 MNHNY and CDR2 SVGAGI (reference sequence). The length of the CDR3 is 15 residues. The V gene lost 0 bases and the J gene lost 1 base, with 7 bases spanning the gap. Here the CDR3 DNA reads TGTGCCAGCAGTTACTCGCGGCAGAGCAATCAGCCCCAGCATTTT. Its protein is CASSYSRQSNQPQHF.